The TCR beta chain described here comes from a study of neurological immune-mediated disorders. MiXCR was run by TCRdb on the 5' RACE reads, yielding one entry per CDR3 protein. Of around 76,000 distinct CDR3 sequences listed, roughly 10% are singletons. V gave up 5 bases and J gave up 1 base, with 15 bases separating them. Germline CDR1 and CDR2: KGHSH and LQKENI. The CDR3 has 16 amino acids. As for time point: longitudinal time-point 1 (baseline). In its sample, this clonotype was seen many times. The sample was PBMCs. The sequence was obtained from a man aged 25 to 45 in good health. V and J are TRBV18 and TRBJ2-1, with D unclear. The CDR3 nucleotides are TGTGCCAGCTCAACATTTGGTGCCCTGTCCTACAATGAGCAGTTCTTC. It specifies CASSTFGALSYNEQFF.